This T cell receptor beta chain emerged from a study of blood T cell repertoires in COVID-19 (TCRdb year 2020). Notes on the research overall: Collaborator samples came from the United States, Italy and Spain and covered acute and convalescent phases of COVID-19. The prospective study material was composed of cDNA or gDNA derived from T cells, B-cell-depleted T cells, or PBMCs. The dataset comprised deeply sampled blood TCRbeta repertoires from subjects exposed to, actively infected with, or recovered from COVID-19. The repertoires were released in a freely available public database meant as a resource for research on the immune response to SARS-CoV-2. Samples were obtained from the ongoing ImmuneRACE study (first 160 participants) and from roughly 1,300 subjects provided by 6 global collaborators. A de-identified subject ID, COVID-19 status, age in years and sex were almost always included in the sample metadata. HLA class I and class II types, where available, came from metadata supplied by the sample provider rather than from assay-based typing.

TCRbeta CDR3 regions were amplified from genomic DNA by means of the immunoSEQ Assay, a bias-controlled multiplex PCR. Regarding the original processing steps: The number of nucleated cells in each sample was estimated by amplification of reference gene primers within the assay. To quantify the absolute abundance of each unique TCRbeta CDR3 rearrangement, sequence reads were collapsed and filtered. Productive Simpson clonality was computed per sample as the square root of Simpson's diversity index over productive rearrangements. In its TCRdb copy, this immuneACCESS table keeps in-frame sequences only and misses some clones. Where compared with another copy, unresolved V genes explain less than half of these, and the others have no known cause. V and J calls and clone size come straight from that table; D and trimming were deduced from the DNA. The sample profile shows approximately 210,000 clones; around 89% of them were found once. The ten biggest clones cover more than 4.5% of the sample.

To note about this clone: Its antigen has not been determined. One base away there is no much larger clone; base qualities are not given. In the same sample, other DNA sequences code for this CDR3.

The investigation overall reported the following: The quantity of clinical and demographic metadata differed by source and by participant and was supplied without curation.

At the junction V is shortened by 1 base and J by 4 bases, with 7 bases in between. The CDR3 runs 13 amino acids, cysteine and phenylalanine included. Only the CDR3 region is kept as DNA, spanning 39 bases read in frame from base 1. Taken from the germline V gene, the CDR1 and CDR2 loops are SGHDN and FVKESK. The collaborating institutions used their own protocols to collect whole blood in K2EDTA tubes. For TCRbeta analysis, collaborators shipped samples as frozen whole blood, isolated PBMCs, or DNA extracted from either of those sample types. The chain employs TRBV14 and TRBJ1-2; confidence is insufficient to name the D gene. The sample consisted of peripheral blood. The sequence was obtained from a woman in her thirties or forties with acute or convalescent COVID-19. The DNA sequence reads TGTGCCAGCAGCCAAGCTGGCGGCTATGGCTACACCTTC. It translates to CASSQAGGYGYTF.